What follows is one T cell receptor (beta chain) and its context. Its antigen remains unidentified. The sample comes from a study of cytomegalovirus exposure and HLA in healthy donors. Study-wide results and caveats: First-cohort TCR clusters tended to co-occur in the 95 to 150 validation repertoires, a later analysis found. There were some public TCRs occurring in many donors, but most TCR sequences were rare.

A 120-subject validation cohort, separate from the roughly 700-subject first cohort, supplied the donors. The method was immunoSEQ multiplex PCR; TCRdb's version includes in-frame clones alone and lacks a portion of them. Of roughly 350,000 clones detected, roughly 90% appear once; the ten largest clones hold about 0.8%. The source of this sequence is a woman aged 18-29 years in good health and CMV-seronegative. Sequencing was carried out using PBMCs.

The CDR3 sequence is CASSQELGTGNQPQHF. In DNA, the CDR3 is TGCGCCAGCAGCCAAGAGCTGGGGACAGGGAATCAGCCCCAGCATTTT. The chain recombines TRBV4-3 with TRBJ1-5; TRBD1 aligns across 9 bases. The CDR3 totals 16 residues. The junction had 4 bases not matched to a gene; V was cut back by 0 bases and J by 4 bases. The germline V gene has CDR1 LGHNA and CDR2 YSLEER.